These 3 T cell receptor beta chains came from one sample sequenced in a study of T cell changes during pregnancy in multiple sclerosis. This table comes from immunoSEQ multiplex PCR, and its TCRdb copy is limited to in-frame clones, with some not included. The data contain under 70,000 clones, approximately 91% of them singletons. The material was peripheral blood, obtained in the second trimester of pregnancy. These receptors all come from a female donor with multiple sclerosis, enrolled in a pregnancy study.

The CDR3 reads CASSVVRRENEQYF. The CDR3 DNA sequence: TGTGCCAGCAGCGTAGTTCGCAGGGAAAACGAGCAGTACTTC. V and J are TRBV9 and TRBJ2-7, with D tentatively TRBD1 (5 bases). Germline CDR1 reads SGDLS; CDR2 reads YYNGEE. Between the trimmed V and J ends, which lost 0 bases and 5 bases, there was a span of 12 bases. The CDR3 has 14 amino acids.

CDR3 residues: CAISGAREGGYTF. The CDR3 coding sequence is TGTGCCATCAGTGGGGCCAGGGAGGGTGGCTACACCTTC. The V and J genes are TRBV10-3 and TRBJ1-2; the D gene is possibly TRBD1 (5 bases). Germline V gene lookup returns CDR1 ENHRY and CDR2 SYGVKD. V was cut by 4 bases and J by 7 bases, with 13 bases left in between. This CDR3 has 13 residues.

The chain joins TRBV25-1 to TRBJ2-3; the D gene is possibly TRBD2 (5 bases). CDR1 and CDR2 (germline): MGHDK, SYGVNS. V dropped 1 base and J dropped 2 bases, with 13 bases sitting between them. CDR3 length: 16 amino acids. The CDR3 nucleotides are TGTGCCAGCAGTGAATGGTCGGAGAGGGCCACAGATACGCAGTATTTT. Translating gives CASSEWSERATDTQYF.